This T cell receptor beta chain was found in a study of T cell responses to AZD1222 COVID-19 vaccine. Repertoires were generated with immunoSEQ multiplex PCR, while TCRdb's copy carries only in-frame clones and drops some. The sample includes about 100,000 clones, roughly 87% of them seen just once. This clone has just one count. Its antigen is still unknown. Study-level points and caveats: Donors, mostly white British, included more females; clonal diversity was possibly underestimated. Reportedly, nearly half the spike-specific TCRs target unmutated variant regions. Two doses of AZD1222 preceded a rise in Spike-specific TCR breadth and depth.

The clonotype comes from an adult in good health. This material consisted of peripheral blood, taken on day 0 of AZD1222 vaccination.

Written as DNA, the CDR3 is TGTGCCAGCACCAGGACAGGGCAAGTTGAAAAACTGTTTTTT. Translated: CASTRTGQVEKLFF. The chain joins TRBV6-5 to TRBJ1-4, with 8 bases lining up with TRBD1. Germline V gives CDR1 MNHEY, CDR2 SVGAGI. The V segment lost 7 bases and the J segment 7 bases; nucleotides outside the gene matches: 8. The CDR3 totals 14 residues.